The rows below give T cell receptor beta chains drawn from one sample of a study of response to subunit inactivated influenza vaccine. TCRdb independently ran MiXCR on the RT-PCR reads; one entry per CDR3 protein. The repertoire holds around 470,000 distinct CDR3 sequences, with about 7.2% as singletons. Source: PBMCs from blood, taken 23 months after vaccination. The source is a man aged 50-75 years who received an inactivated influenza vaccine. Each CDR3 is given with its conserved first and last residue. The order of the fields is V gene, D gene, J gene, clone size, CDR3 protein, CDR3 DNA. The D gene is left open where the match is weak. Expanded clones get a size class; other rows say once, few or many, or leave the size out.

V: TRBV19
D: -
J: TRBJ1-2
size: -
CDR3: CASSSQDNYGYTF
DNA: TGTGCCAGCAGTAGTCAGGACAACTATGGCTACACCTTC

V: TRBV7-8
D: -
J: TRBJ1-5
size: many
CDR3: CASSLGRGGPQHF
DNA: TGTGCCAGCAGCTTAGGCAGGGGTGGGCCCCAGCATTTT

V: TRBV20-1
D: -
J: TRBJ2-1
size: -
CDR3: CSARDPRAGDEQFF
DNA: TGCAGTGCTAGAGATCCCAGGGCTGGAGATGAGCAGTTCTTC

V: TRBV4-2
D: TRBD2
J: TRBJ2-1
size: -
CDR3: CASSQELAGATDEQFF
DNA: TGTGCCAGCAGTCAGGAGCTAGCGGGAGCAACCGATGAGCAGTTCTTC

V: TRBV6-2/TRBV6-3
D: TRBD2
J: TRBJ2-1
size: few
CDR3: CASSFSGTPYNEQFF
DNA: TGTGCCAGCAGTTTTAGCGGGACTCCCTACAATGAGCAGTTCTTC

V: TRBV6-2/TRBV6-3
D: -
J: TRBJ2-1
size: many
CDR3: CASSYSPLGGLYNEQFF
DNA: TGTGCCAGCAGTTATTCGCCTTTGGGCGGCCTTTACAATGAGCAGTTCTTC

V: TRBV29-1
D: TRBD2
J: TRBJ2-7
size: -
CDR3: CSVPREGGYEQYF
DNA: TGCAGCGTCCCTAGGGAGGGTGGCTACGAGCAGTACTTC

V: TRBV20-1
D: -
J: TRBJ2-7
size: few
CDR3: CSARVGATRFEQYF
DNA: TGCAGTGCTAGAGTCGGGGCTACTAGATTCGAGCAGTACTTC

V: TRBV27
D: -
J: TRBJ2-6
size: few
CDR3: CASSLLGANVLTF
DNA: TGTGCCAGCAGTTTATTAGGGGCCAACGTCCTGACTTTC

V: TRBV28
D: TRBD2
J: TRBJ2-5
size: -
CDR3: CASSRGLGTSGSGTQYF
DNA: TGTGCCAGCAGTAGGGGCCTCGGGACTAGCGGGAGTGGGACCCAGTACTTC

V: TRBV12-3/TRBV12-4
D: -
J: TRBJ2-4
size: many
CDR3: CASSFTSLAKNIQYF
DNA: TGTGCCAGCAGTTTCACATCCTTAGCCAAAAACATTCAGTACTTC

V: TRBV12-3/TRBV12-4
D: -
J: TRBJ2-6
size: -
CDR3: CASTGAAGANVLTF
DNA: TGTGCCAGCACAGGGGCTGCTGGGGCCAACGTCCTGACTTTC

V: TRBV3-1
D: -
J: TRBJ1-2
size: many
CDR3: CASSYMPGGNYGYTF
DNA: TGTGCCAGCAGCTACATGCCGGGGGGGAACTATGGCTACACCTTC

V: TRBV5-1
D: -
J: TRBJ2-7
size: many
CDR3: CASSFRGDEQYF
DNA: TGCGCCAGCAGCTTCAGGGGAGACGAGCAGTACTTC

V: TRBV24-1
D: TRBD1
J: TRBJ1-2
size: -
CDR3: CATSDPGQGVPYGYTF
DNA: TGTGCCACCAGTGATCCGGGACAGGGAGTGCCCTATGGCTACACCTTC

V: TRBV6-5
D: -
J: TRBJ1-6
size: -
CDR3: CASSYVLDNYNSPLHF
DNA: TGTGCCAGCAGTTATGTCTTGGACAACTATAATTCACCCCTCCACTTT

V: TRBV5-1
D: -
J: TRBJ1-4
size: many
CDR3: CASSLGSSTNEKLFF
DNA: TGCGCCAGCAGCCTCGGGTCCTCAACTAATGAAAAACTGTTTTTT

V: TRBV20-1
D: TRBD1
J: TRBJ1-5
size: -
CDR3: CSAGQGYSNQPQHF
DNA: TGCAGTGCCGGACAGGGCTATAGCAATCAGCCCCAGCATTTT

V: TRBV20-1
D: TRBD2
J: TRBJ2-5
size: many
CDR3: CRPAGLAGGYETQYF
DNA: TGCAGGCCGGCGGGACTAGCGGGAGGGTATGAGACCCAGTACTTC

V: TRBV7-9
D: -
J: TRBJ2-7
size: -
CDR3: CASSSGAAYEQYF
DNA: TGTGCCAGCAGCTCGGGGGCTGCTTACGAGCAGTACTTC

V: TRBV4-3
D: -
J: TRBJ2-1
size: few
CDR3: CASSQEYGRTGLGEQFF
DNA: TGCGCCAGCAGCCAAGAATACGGCCGGACTGGTCTCGGTGAGCAGTTCTTC

V: TRBV5-1
D: -
J: TRBJ2-7
size: many
CDR3: CASSLDTRITTYEQYF
DNA: TGCGCCAGCAGCTTGGATACCCGCATAACTACCTACGAGCAGTACTTC

V: TRBV16
D: -
J: TRBJ1-4
size: -
CDR3: CASSQSGYEKLFF
DNA: TGTGCCAGCAGCCAATCGGGTTATGAAAAACTGTTTTTT

V: TRBV29-1
D: -
J: TRBJ2-5
size: -
CDR3: CSVALTYQETQYF
DNA: TGCAGCGTGGCCCTGACATACCAAGAGACCCAGTACTTC

V: TRBV5-1
D: TRBD1
J: TRBJ1-2
size: few
CDR3: CASSPPGQGGYGYTF
DNA: TGCGCCAGCAGCCCCCCGGGACAGGGGGGTTATGGCTACACCTTC

V: TRBV12-3/TRBV12-4
D: TRBD1
J: TRBJ2-1
size: -
CDR3: CASSSTGWMFF
DNA: TGTGCCAGCAGTTCGACAGGGTGGATGTTCTTC

V: TRBV7-2
D: TRBD2
J: TRBJ2-4
size: many
CDR3: CASSLFLPSGGRNIQYF
DNA: TGTGCCAGCAGCTTATTCCTGCCTAGCGGGGGGCGGAACATTCAGTACTTC

V: TRBV28
D: -
J: TRBJ2-5
size: -
CDR3: CASSLGGLPQKETQYF
DNA: TGTGCCAGCAGTTTGGGGGGGCTACCACAAAAGGAGACCCAGTACTTC

V: TRBV11-1
D: -
J: TRBJ1-4
size: -
CDR3: CASSPLGGLRGQSGEKLFF
DNA: TGTGCCAGCAGCCCACTGGGGGGCCTCAGGGGTCAGAGTGGTGAAAAACTGTTTTTT

V: TRBV20-1
D: TRBD1
J: TRBJ2-2
size: many
CDR3: CSACRGHDTGELFF
DNA: TGCAGTGCTTGCAGGGGGCACGACACCGGGGAGCTGTTTTTT

V: TRBV10-1
D: -
J: TRBJ2-7
size: -
CDR3: CASNTYEQYF
DNA: TGCGCCAGCAATACCTACGAGCAGTACTTC

V: TRBV11-2
D: -
J: TRBJ2-1
size: many
CDR3: CASSALLGDPAYNEQFF
DNA: TGTGCCAGCAGCGCCCTCTTGGGGGACCCCGCCTACAATGAGCAGTTCTTC

V: TRBV2
D: -
J: TRBJ1-1
size: few
CDR3: CASRREGLMNTEAFF
DNA: TGTGCCAGCAGGAGGGAGGGACTTATGAACACTGAAGCTTTCTTT

V: TRBV19
D: -
J: TRBJ2-2
size: -
CDR3: CASSIRTRTLITGKLFF
DNA: TGTGCCAGTAGTATCAGAACCAGGACCCTAATCACCGGGAAGCTGTTTTTT

V: TRBV30
D: -
J: TRBJ2-7
size: -
CDR3: CAWTSNSYEQYF
DNA: TGTGCCTGGACCTCTAATTCCTACGAGCAGTACTTC

V: TRBV3-1
D: -
J: TRBJ2-7
size: -
CDR3: CASSQPGFSYEQYF
DNA: TGTGCCAGCAGCCAGCCGGGTTTTTCCTACGAGCAGTACTTC

V: TRBV5-1
D: -
J: TRBJ2-3
size: many
CDR3: CASTRDGSSTDTQYF
DNA: TGCGCCAGCACGCGGGACGGATCTAGCACAGATACGCAGTATTTT

V: TRBV4-2
D: TRBD2
J: TRBJ2-1
size: -
CDR3: CASSQRLAGGGDEQFF
DNA: TGTGCCAGCAGCCAGCGACTAGCGGGGGGCGGGGATGAGCAGTTCTTC

V: TRBV5-1
D: -
J: TRBJ2-5
size: -
CDR3: CASSWSREETQYF
DNA: TGCGCCAGCAGCTGGAGCAGGGAGGAGACCCAGTACTTC

V: TRBV10-3
D: -
J: TRBJ1-1
size: few
CDR3: CAISKEGGTEAFF
DNA: TGTGCCATCAGCAAGGAGGGAGGCACTGAAGCTTTCTTT